The TCR beta chain described here comes from a study of CXCR3-negative and CXCR3-positive naive CD8 T cells. The study, taken as a whole, reports: The TRB CDR3s that CXCR3-positive naive cells carried were more hydrophobic than those of CXCR3-negative naive cells. Naive subsets showed comparable surface CD5, and TCR interaction strength was also inferred from TRB CDR3 physicochemistry.

In the case of this clonotype: Its matching antigen is unknown.

The authors prepared UMI-labeled TRB cDNA libraries by 5' RACE. Reprocessing the 5' RACE reads, TCRdb reports a single entry for every CDR3 protein and omits DNA. Here the sample table reports over 70,000 distinct CDR3 sequences. Germline V CDR1 and CDR2: DFQATT, SNEGSKA (reference sequence). The CDR3 consists of 13 residues. This TCR was recovered from a human donor in good health. Some clones in this sample may be carry-over from other donors' samples. Input material: naive CXCR3- CD8+ T cells from blood. As to subset: CD45RO-CCR7+CD27+CD95- naive CD8+ T cells lacking CXCR3 (TNR3-). The rearrangement joins TRBV20-1 to TRBJ2-7; the TCRdb D gene call, TRBD1, has no DNA to confirm it. CDR3 sequence reads: CSARGGGDYEQYF.